Below, 11 T cell receptor beta chains from the same sample are listed, as sequenced in a study of blood T cell repertoires in COVID-19. Repertoires were generated with immunoSEQ multiplex PCR, while TCRdb's copy carries only in-frame clones and drops some. The data contain approximately 210,000 clones, over 70% of them seen just once; the ten biggest clones take up 2.5% to 3%. Sequencing was done on a sample of peripheral blood. Receptors were obtained from a man in his fifties with active or convalescent COVID-19.

The V call is TRBV19, the J call TRBJ1-4; TRBD1 matches 9 bases. CDR3 length: 14 amino acids. V lost 9 bases and J lost 7; bases outside the gene matches: 9. The germline V gene encodes CDR1 LNHDA and CDR2 SQIVND (reference sequence). CDR3 sequence reads: CASAYGDRAEKLFF. The DNA of the CDR3 is TGTGCCAGCGCATACGGGGACAGGGCTGAAAAACTGTTTTTT.

CDR3 in DNA: TGTGCCAGCAATAGGGGGGGAAGTCAGCCCCAGCATTTT. Residues: CASNRGGSQPQHF. The rearrangement joins TRBV19 to TRBJ1-5; TRBD1 is a possible D gene (6 bases). This CDR3 is built from 13 residues. The germline V gene encodes CDR1 LNHDA and CDR2 SQIVND (reference sequence). Trimming took off 9 bases at V and 6 bases at J, with 15 bases between the two ends.

This clone came up many times. The V and J genes are TRBV7-6 and TRBJ2-1, with D possibly matching TRBD2 (7 bases). CDR1 and CDR2 (germline): SGHVS, FNYEAQ. The length of the CDR3 is 17 residues. V was shortened by 5 bases and J by 4 bases, with 21 bases between the two germline ends. CDR3 DNA: TGTGCCAGCAGCGGGACGGGGGGCCCCCTTCTTTACAATGAGCAGTTCTTC. Protein: CASSGTGGPLLYNEQFF.

This chain connects TRBV2 to TRBJ2-6; maybe TRBD1 (6 bases). CDR1 is SNHLY, CDR2 FYNNEI, per germline. The CDR3 consists of 15 residues. Trimming removed 8 bases from V and 4 bases from J, with 15 bases in between. The CDR3 DNA follows: TGTGCCAGCGGACGAACAGGGTCGGGGGCCAACGTCCTGACTTTC. Translated: CASGRTGSGANVLTF.

CDR3 DNA sequence: TGCGCCAGCAGCTTGGCCGGGACAGGGAACTACGAGCAGTACTTC. Protein: CASSLAGTGNYEQYF. The chain carries TRBV5-1 and TRBJ2-7, with 9 bases identical to TRBD1. Losses at the gene ends were 0 bases for V and 3 bases for J; bases not matched to a gene: 4. CDR3 length: 15 residues. Germline loops: CDR1 SGHRS, CDR2 YFSETQ.

This rearrangement joins TRBV27 to TRBJ2-1; D possibly corresponds to TRBD1 (6 bases). CDR1 is MNHEY, CDR2 SMNVEV, per germline (reference sequence). The CDR3 is 15 amino acids. Trimming removed 0 bases from V and 7 bases from J, with 13 bases in between. The CDR3 reads CASSLSVGAGNEQFF. The DNA for the CDR3 is TGTGCCAGCAGTTTATCAGTGGGGGCCGGGAATGAGCAGTTCTTC.

The V gene is TRBV30, the J gene TRBJ1-2; D is ambiguous. Germline-derived CDR1 and CDR2 are GTSNPN and SVGIG (reference sequence). V lost 3 bases and J 5 bases, leaving 13 bases between the germline ends. CDR3 size: 13 residues. This CDR3 reads CAWSLGRAYGYTF. The CDR3 region has the DNA TGTGCCTGGAGCCTAGGGAGGGCTTATGGCTACACCTTC.

This clone was seen a handful of times. This chain joins TRBV7-2 and TRBJ1-1, with D perhaps matching TRBD1 (6 bases). The CDR3 length is 15 residues. Looked up from germline, CDR1 is SGHTA and CDR2 is FQGNSA. Between the trimmed V and J ends, which lost 4 bases and 7 bases, there was a span of 19 bases. The DNA for the CDR3 is TGTGCCAGCAGCTCGCCGCTGGGGGGGGCTGATGAAGCTTTCTTT. This encodes CASSSPLGGADEAFF. Looking up the rest from reference TRBV7-2 and TRBJ1-1 gives the full variable domain: GAGVSQSPSNKVTEKGKDVELRCDPISGHTALYWYRQSLGQGLEFLIYFQGNSAPDKSGLPSDRFSAERTGGSVSTLTIQRTQQEDSAVYLCASSSPLGGADEAFFGQGTRLTVV.

The chain carries TRBV28 and TRBJ1-5; D is undetermined. Germline CDR1 is MDHEN and CDR2 is SYDVKM. This CDR3 is 12 amino acids long. V was cut by 8 bases and J by 9 bases, with 14 bases left in between. The CDR3 loop is CASQLRPGPQHF. Written as DNA, the CDR3 is TGTGCCAGCCAGTTACGGCCGGGGCCCCAGCATTTT.

Ten or more counts support this clone. V gene TRBV29-1 combines with J gene TRBJ1-5; D is perhaps TRBD1 (5 bases). This CDR3 region has 13 residues. Germline lookup yields CDR1 SQVTM and CDR2 ANQGSEA. V was clipped by 6 bases and J by 4 bases, with 13 bases between them. DNA for the CDR3: TGCAGCGTCCAGCCGACAGAAAATCAGCCCCAGCATTTT. It translates to CSVQPTENQPQHF.

The chain carries TRBV5-4 and TRBJ2-7, with TRBD2 identical over 11 bases. This CDR3 has 14 residues. The J segment lost 7 bases and the V segment lost 2 bases, leaving 5 bases of the junction unmatched. Germline V gene sequence: CDR1 SGHNT, CDR2 YYREEE (reference sequence). The CDR3 DNA follows: TGTGCCAGCAGCTTCCTAGCGGGAGGCCCGGAGCAGTACTTC. It encodes CASSFLAGGPEQYF.